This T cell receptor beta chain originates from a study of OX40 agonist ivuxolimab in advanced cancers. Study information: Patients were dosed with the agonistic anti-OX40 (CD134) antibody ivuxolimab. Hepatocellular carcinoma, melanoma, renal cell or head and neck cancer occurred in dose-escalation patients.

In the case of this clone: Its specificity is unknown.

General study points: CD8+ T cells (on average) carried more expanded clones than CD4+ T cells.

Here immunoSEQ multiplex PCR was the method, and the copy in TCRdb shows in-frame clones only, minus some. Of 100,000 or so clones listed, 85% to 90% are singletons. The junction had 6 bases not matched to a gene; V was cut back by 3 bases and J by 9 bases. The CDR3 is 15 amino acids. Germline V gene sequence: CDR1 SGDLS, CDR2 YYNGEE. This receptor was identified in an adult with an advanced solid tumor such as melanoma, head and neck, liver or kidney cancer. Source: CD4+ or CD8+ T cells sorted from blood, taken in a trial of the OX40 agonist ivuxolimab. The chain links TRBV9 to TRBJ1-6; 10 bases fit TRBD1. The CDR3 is CASSASGDRGSPLHF. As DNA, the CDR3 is TGTGCCAGCAGCGCTTCCGGGGACAGGGGTTCACCCCTCCACTTT.